These 9 T cell receptor beta chains originate from one sample sequenced in a study of T cell clones after liver transplantation. TCRdb's table, derived via immunoSEQ multiplex PCR, lists solely in-frame clones and lacks some. Of around 110,000 clones detected, 90% appear once; the ten largest clones hold around 0.83%. Sequenced here: CD4+ T cells from blood, sampled 12 months after liver transplant. The receptors here all came from a human patient who received a liver transplant. These T cells may partly come from the graft donor.

This sequence joins TRBV5-4 and TRBJ1-1, with a possible D match to TRBD1 (6 bases). Deletions cut 3 bases from V and 1 base from J, with 13 bases between. Germline-derived CDR1 and CDR2 are SGHNT and YYREEE (reference sequence). The CDR3 loop spans 15 amino acids. CDR3 sequence reads: CASSSPRGANTEAFF. Written as DNA, the CDR3 is TGTGCCAGCAGCTCGCCGAGGGGGGCGAACACTGAAGCTTTCTTT. Supplemented by reference TRBV5-4 and TRBJ1-1, the full variable domain reads ETGVTQSPTHLIKTRGQQVTLRCSSQSGHNTVSWYQQALGQGPQFIFQYYREEENGRGNFPPRFSGLQFPNYSSELNVNALELDDSALYLCASSSPRGANTEAFFGQGTRLTVV.

V usage is TRBV29-1 and J usage is TRBJ2-7; 8 nucleotides match TRBD1. The CDR3 consists of 14 residues. V trimming: 7 bases; J trimming: 2 bases; junction bases outside the gene matches: 10. In germline, CDR1 is SQVTM, CDR2 ANQGSEA. The DNA of the CDR3 is TGCAGCGCAGTCCAGGGGGCGCAAACCTACGAGCAGTACTTC. Translated, it gives CSAVQGAQTYEQYF.

Turning to this clone: The same CDR3 also results from other DNA sequences found in this sample. The chain employs TRBV5-1 and TRBJ2-7, with 13 bases identical to TRBD2. This CDR3 has 15 amino acids. Germline V gives CDR1 SGHRS, CDR2 YFSETQ. Germline trimming cut 4 bases from V and 3 bases from J; bases unmatched to any gene: 4. Here the CDR3 DNA reads TGCGCCAGCAGCCCCAGGACTAGCGGGAGCTACGAGCAGTACTTC. Translated: CASSPRTSGSYEQYF.

This clone appeared once. This chain uses TRBV4-3 with TRBJ2-2; D perhaps matches TRBD1 (5 bases). The CDR3 is 16 amino acids. Germline V gene sequence: CDR1 LGHNA, CDR2 YSLEER. V shed 1 base and J shed 0 bases, with 9 bases lying between them. The CDR3 DNA sequence: TGCGCCAGCAGCCAAGGGTTGGGGCCGAACACCGGGGAGCTGTTTTTT. Translation gives CASSQGLGPNTGELFF.

The J gene is TRBJ2-5, the V gene TRBV2, with D possibly TRBD1 on 6 matching bases. V dropped 8 bases and J dropped 1 base, with 11 bases sitting between them. This CDR3 has 13 amino acids. Germline CDR1 is SNHLY and CDR2 is FYNNEI. Here the CDR3 reads CASGPTGQETQYF. The CDR3 region has the DNA TGTGCCAGCGGCCCGACAGGCCAAGAGACCCAGTACTTC.

This clone was detected only once. This same CDR3 is encoded by further DNA sequences in the sample. The chain uses TRBV5-1 and TRBJ2-7; 10 positions agree with TRBD2. After removal of 0 bases from V and 0 bases from J, the junction contained 0 bases not matched to a gene. The CDR3 is made up of 15 amino acids. The germline gives CDR1 SGHRS, CDR2 YFSETQ. This CDR3 reads CASSLGTSGSYEQYF. In DNA, the CDR3 is TGCGCCAGCAGCTTGGGGACTAGCGGCTCCTACGAGCAGTACTTC.

V and J are TRBV29-1 and TRBJ1-5; D might be TRBD1 (5 bases). CDR1 is SQVTM, CDR2 ANQGSEA, per germline. V lost 6 bases, J lost 0 bases, and 9 bases lay in between. This CDR3 spans 13 amino acids. The CDR3 nucleotides read TGCAGCGTGGTGACAGATAGCAATCAGCCCCAGCATTTT. Amino acid sequence: CSVVTDSNQPQHF.

The chain has TRBV5-1 and TRBJ2-7; the match to TRBD1 covers 8 bases. Germline assignment: CDR1 SGHRS and CDR2 YFSETQ. V lost 5 bases to trimming and J lost 5 bases; unmatched junction nucleotides: 12. The CDR3 extends over 15 amino acids. CDR3 amino acids: CASRDRVLGGDEQYF. CDR3 DNA sequence: TGCGCCAGCAGGGACAGGGTACTAGGAGGTGACGAGCAGTACTTC.

This sequence joins TRBV10-2 and TRBJ2-2; 11 bases match TRBD2. CDR3 size: 18 residues. V lost 4 bases and J lost 1; bases outside the gene matches: 8. Germline lookup yields CDR1 WSHSY and CDR2 SAAADI. This CDR3 is CASSVTSGTNRNTGELFF. DNA of the CDR3: TGCGCCAGCAGTGTGACTAGCGGGACCAATCGGAACACCGGGGAGCTGTTTTTT.